Below, 32 T cell receptor beta chains from the same sample are listed, as sequenced in a study of T cell repertoires in cytomegalovirus infection. These TCRs' antigens remain unknown. TCRdb called the reads again in MiXCR, with one record for every CDR3 protein. The table has roughly 860,000 distinct CDR3 sequences, 32% seen once; the top ten hold roughly 12%. The material sequenced was cultured CD8+ T cells from PBMCs, taken from culture after CMV antigen stimulation. The receptors come from a human donor in good health (CMV status not recorded). Some clones in this sample may be carry-over from other donors' samples.

The V call is TRBV2, the J call TRBJ2-1; D remains ambiguous. Germline V gene sequence: CDR1 SNHLY, CDR2 FYNNEI. V dropped 1 base and J dropped 0 bases, with 13 bases sitting between them. This CDR3 has 17 amino acids. The CDR3 loop is CASSEDGGLSSYNEQFF. DNA for the CDR3: TGTGCCAGCAGTGAAGACGGCGGCCTAAGCTCCTACAATGAGCAGTTCTTC.

At least ten counts were recorded for this clonotype. V is TRBV19 and J is TRBJ2-1; no clear D. Germline values: CDR1 LNHDA, CDR2 SQIVND (reference sequence). V was pared by 1 base and J by 0 bases, with 13 bases between. This CDR3 has 17 amino acids. The CDR3 DNA reads TGTGCCAGTAGTATAGGGTCTTCGGATAGCTCCTACAATGAGCAGTTCTTC. As protein: CASSIGSSDSSYNEQFF.

V is TRBV6-1 and J is TRBJ1-5, with D perhaps TRBD1 (5 bases). The V gene's germline CDR1 is MNHNS and CDR2 SASEGT. This CDR3 spans 15 amino acids. Trimming removed 1 base at V and 4 bases at J, with 11 bases between. Here the CDR3 DNA reads TGTGCCAGCAGTGAAGAATGGGGGGTGAATCAGCCCCAGCATTTT. It encodes CASSEEWGVNQPQHF.

V and J are TRBV3-1 and TRBJ2-1; D is unresolved. Trimming pared 4 bases from V and 0 bases from J, leaving 16 bases between. Germline CDR1 LGHDT, CDR2 YNNKEL (reference sequence). The CDR3 spans 17 residues. CDR3 loop: CASSRTLHSYSYNEQFF. CDR3 DNA sequence: TGTGCCAGCAGCCGTACACTACACAGTTACTCCTACAATGAGCAGTTCTTC.

This clonotype was recorded many times. The chain carries TRBV6-5 and TRBJ2-5; maybe TRBD2 (7 bases). V gave up 0 bases and J gave up 5 bases, with 16 bases separating them. The CDR3 spans 16 residues. Germline V gives CDR1 MNHEY, CDR2 SVGAGI. CDR3 protein: CASSYSRGGRGETQYF. In nucleotides, the CDR3 is TGTGCCAGCAGTTACTCGAGGGGGGGTAGAGGCGAGACCCAGTACTTC.

This clonotype was picked up one time. The chain has TRBV4-1 and TRBJ2-5; possible D gene TRBD1, 5 bases. This CDR3 comprises 16 residues. Trimming took off 0 bases at V and 4 bases at J, with 15 bases between the two ends. CDR1 is MGHRA, CDR2 YSYEKL, per germline. The CDR3 DNA is TGCGCCAGCAGCCAAGATAGGGCAGGGTGGGGAGAGACCCAGTACTTC. Its translation: CASSQDRAGWGETQYF.

The rearrangement links TRBV2 to TRBJ2-5; 13 bases line up with TRBD2. J lost 5 bases, V lost 5 bases, and 11 bases had no gene match. The germline CDR1 and CDR2 sequences are SNHLY and FYNNEI. The CDR3 spans 17 residues. The CDR3 loop reads CASSPGTSGAHGETQYF. The CDR3 DNA reads TGTGCCAGCAGTCCCGGGACTAGCGGGGCCCACGGGGAGACCCAGTACTTC.

This clonotype was recorded many times. V and J are TRBV7-2 and TRBJ1-5; 7 bases are shared with TRBD1. The germline V gene encodes CDR1 SGHTA and CDR2 FQGNSA. V shed 5 bases, J shed 0 bases, and the junction held 7 bases outside the gene matches. The CDR3 spans 16 residues. CDR3 loop: CASSTGTVYSNQPQHF. For the CDR3, the DNA is TGTGCCAGCAGCACCGGGACAGTTTATAGCAATCAGCCCCAGCATTTT.

This clonotype was observed a few times. The V gene is TRBV7-9, the J gene TRBJ2-3; 8 nucleotides match TRBD1. Per the germline V gene, CDR1 is SEHNR and CDR2 is FQNEAQ (reference sequence). The V and J ends lost 6 bases and 7 bases, in that order; junction bases with no gene match: 9. The CDR3 totals 14 residues. The CDR3 reads CASSSPGGVYTQYF. The CDR3 DNA reads TGTGCCAGCAGTTCACCAGGGGGCGTATATACGCAGTATTTT. Based on the CDR3 plus reference TRBV7-9 and TRBJ2-3, the full variable domain is DTGVSQNPRHKITKRGQNVTFRCDPISEHNRLYWYRQTLGQGPEFLTYFQNEAQLEKSRLLSDRFSAERPKGSFSTLEIQRTEQGDSAMYLCASSSPGGVYTQYFGPGTRLTVL.

This clonotype has more than one count but fewer than ten. The J gene is TRBJ1-5, the V gene TRBV7-9, with a tentative D call TRBD1 (5 bases). V lost 10 bases, J lost 7 bases, and 20 bases lay in between. Per the germline V gene, CDR1 is SEHNR and CDR2 is FQNEAQ (reference sequence). The CDR3 is 14 residues long. The CDR3 bases are TGTGCCACCACCGGAGAGGGGTTTGGGCAGCCCCAGCATTTT. Translated: CATTGEGFGQPQHF.

This clonotype appeared once. Germline and junction disagree at one end, which may indicate a read error. The chain is built from TRBV7-2 and TRBJ1-4, with D maybe TRBD1 (6 bases). This CDR3 comprises 16 residues. From germline, CDR1 is SGHTA and CDR2 FQGNSA. The CDR3 bases are TGTGTCAGCAGCCTGGACAGAGTCGGCACTAATGAAAAACTGTTTTTT. Translation: CVSSLDRVGTNEKLFF.

This clonotype showed up just a few times. The V and J genes are TRBV12-5 and TRBJ2-1; D gene unclear. The V end lost 3 bases, the J end lost 0 bases, and 6 bases lay between the germline ends. Germline V gene lookup returns CDR1 LGHNT and CDR2 FRNRAP. The CDR3 extends over 14 amino acids. The CDR3 loop reads CASGLKSSYNEQFF. The CDR3 nucleotides are TGTGCTAGTGGTTTAAAGAGCTCCTACAATGAGCAGTTCTTC.

This chain joins TRBV12-5 and TRBJ2-1; no reliable D call. This CDR3 region has 12 residues. Germline lookup yields CDR1 LGHNT and CDR2 FRNRAP. V was trimmed by 2 bases and J by 7 bases, leaving 6 bases between them. The CDR3 spells CASGLPRNEQFF. As DNA, the CDR3 is TGTGCTAGTGGTTTGCCACGGAATGAGCAGTTCTTC.

The chain carries TRBV27 and TRBJ1-2; D gene uncertain. Germline V gene lookup returns CDR1 MNHEY and CDR2 SMNVEV (reference sequence). Trimming removed 5 bases from V and 2 bases from J, with 6 bases in between. This CDR3 has 12 residues. The CDR3 is CASSGVNYGYTF. As DNA, the CDR3 is TGTGCCAGCAGTGGGGTCAACTATGGCTACACCTTC.

The J gene is TRBJ2-1, the V gene TRBV15, with 10 bases aligning to TRBD2. CDR3 length: 15 residues. The germline gives CDR1 LNHNV, CDR2 YYDKDF (reference sequence). V lost 0 bases, J lost 6 bases, and 2 bases stayed unmatched. The CDR3 DNA follows: TGTGCCACCAGCAGAGAAAGCGGGGGGGGCAATGAGCAGTTCTTC. Translation gives CATSRESGGGNEQFF.

Concerning this clonotype itself: One junction end disagrees with the germline gene, perhaps due to a read error. This chain connects TRBV15 to TRBJ1-3; D gene uncertain. Germline CDR1 reads LNHNV; CDR2 reads YYDKDF (reference sequence). The CDR3 consists of 14 residues. CDR3 amino acids: CATSRPVSGNTTYF. The CDR3 region has the DNA TGTGCCACCAGCAGGCCGGTCTCTGGAAACACCACATATTTT.

The chain combines TRBV4-1 with TRBJ2-1, with 10 bases that match TRBD2. Trimming took 0 bases from V and 4 from J; bases not matched to a gene: 12. CDR3 length: 19 amino acids. The germline gives CDR1 MGHRA, CDR2 YSYEKL. This chain's CDR3 is CASSQEGQRGGWRYNEQFF. CDR3 nucleotide sequence: TGCGCCAGCAGCCAAGAAGGTCAGCGGGGGGGCTGGAGGTACAATGAGCAGTTCTTC.

This clonotype was observed at least ten times. This rearrangement joins TRBV27 to TRBJ1-2; D call uncertain. The CDR3 has 11 residues. CDR1 and CDR2 (germline): MNHEY, SMNVEV (reference sequence). V was shortened by 4 bases and J by 8 bases, with 8 bases between the two germline ends. The CDR3 region is CASSSPGGYTF. The DNA for the CDR3 is TGTGCCAGCAGTTCCCCGGGGGGCTACACCTTC.

This clonotype was seen only a few times. This chain uses TRBV6-6 with TRBJ2-7, with TRBD1 matching 9 bases. Germline V gene sequence: CDR1 MNHNY, CDR2 SVGAGI (reference sequence). The CDR3 length is 16 residues. V dropped 0 bases and J dropped 5; count of bases not matched to a gene: 8. The chain's CDR3 is CASSYSMGQGRNEQYF. The CDR3 DNA reads as TGTGCCAGCAGTTACTCGATGGGACAGGGTAGGAACGAGCAGTACTTC.

In its sample, this clonotype was seen a few times. J is TRBJ1-1 and V is TRBV2; 9 bases match TRBD1. The CDR3 runs to 16 residues. From germline, CDR1 is SNHLY and CDR2 FYNNEI. Trimming cost V 6 bases and J 5 bases; bases outside gene matches: 13. The CDR3 DNA reads as TGTGCCAGCAGACGTCCCGGGACAGGGACCGGGACTGAAGCTTTCTTT. It translates to CASRRPGTGTGTEAFF.

The V call is TRBV7-9, the J call TRBJ2-1, with 7 bases matching TRBD2. Germline V CDR1 and CDR2: SEHNR, FQNEAQ (reference sequence). This CDR3 has 16 residues. The V and J ends lost 5 bases and 9 bases, in that order; junction bases with no gene match: 16. The CDR3 is CASSPWSGTVKGEQFF. The CDR3 DNA reads as TGTGCCAGCAGCCCTTGGAGCGGGACCGTTAAGGGTGAGCAGTTCTTC.

This clonotype has just a few counts. The rearrangement links TRBV10-3 to TRBJ1-2; D possibly corresponds to TRBD1 (6 bases). The CDR3 is 13 amino acids. V was trimmed by 9 bases and J by 4 bases, leaving 15 bases between them. The germline gives CDR1 ENHRY, CDR2 SYGVKD. CDR3 DNA: TGTGCCATTGGAGGGGGGGAGCTCTATGGCTACACCTTC. This encodes CAIGGGELYGYTF.

The chain links TRBV29-1 to TRBJ1-1; 7 nucleotides line up with TRBD1. The V segment lost 6 bases and the J segment 6 bases; nucleotides outside the gene matches: 7. CDR3 length equals 12 residues. The germline V gene has CDR1 SQVTM and CDR2 ANQGSEA. The CDR3 bases are TGCAGCGTCCTCGACAGGGACCCTGAAGCTTTCTTT. This translates into CSVLDRDPEAFF.

The CDR3 loop is CASSYSLGRGHNQPQHF. CDR3 sequence (DNA): TGTGCCAGCAGTTACTCTCTCGGCAGGGGGCACAATCAGCCCCAGCATTTT. The V and J genes are TRBV6-6 and TRBJ1-5, with 8 bases fitting TRBD1. Germline CDR1 reads MNHNY; CDR2 reads SVGAGI (reference sequence). Losses at the gene ends were 0 bases for V and 3 bases for J; bases not matched to a gene: 7. The CDR3 is made up of 17 amino acids.

A few counts support this clonotype. The chain is built from TRBV29-1 and TRBJ2-5; TRBD1 or TRBD2 may be the D gene (6 bases each). Germline CDR1 and CDR2: SQVTM and ANQGSEA. There are 12 residues in the CDR3. V shed 2 bases and J shed 5 bases, with 9 bases lying between them. The CDR3 bases are TGCAGCGTTGAAACAGGGAGGGAGACCCAGTACTTC. Residues: CSVETGRETQYF.

The chain carries TRBV10-3 and TRBJ2-3, with D hard to call. V lost 0 bases to trimming and J lost 4 bases, with 20 bases between them. Germline loops: CDR1 ENHRY, CDR2 SYGVKD. The CDR3 length is 18 residues. Written as DNA, the CDR3 is TGTGCCATCAGTGAGTCAGGGCTGGTTGGCGGTACCCCAGATACGCAGTATTTT. Protein: CAISESGLVGGTPDTQYF.

The rearrangement links TRBV4-2 to TRBJ2-1; TRBD1 agrees at 8 bases. The germline CDR1 and CDR2 sequences are LGHNA and YNFKEQ. The CDR3 totals 18 residues. Losses at the gene ends were 3 bases for V and 2 bases for J; bases not matched to a gene: 12. CDR3 DNA sequence: TGTGCCAGCAGCCACCCACTCTCGACAGGGGATCCCTACAATGAGCAGTTCTTC. It is translated as CASSHPLSTGDPYNEQFF.

V is TRBV11-3 and J is TRBJ2-1, with D maybe TRBD2 (6 bases). V dropped 3 bases and J dropped 8 bases, with 14 bases sitting between them. The germline V gene has CDR1 SGHNT and CDR2 YENEEA. The CDR3 loop spans 14 amino acids. CDR3 sequence reads: CASSLGLPGDEQFF. DNA for the CDR3: TGTGCCAGCAGCTTGGGACTCCCCGGGGATGAGCAGTTCTTC.

There are a few counts of this clonotype. This chain connects TRBV7-9 to TRBJ1-4, with 8 bases identical to TRBD1. V trimming: 6 bases; J trimming: 2 bases; junction bases outside the gene matches: 5. CDR1 and CDR2 from the germline V gene are SEHNR and FQNEAQ (reference sequence). This CDR3 contains 15 residues. CDR3 loop: CASSSRTGTNEKLFF. The CDR3 coding sequence is TGTGCCAGCAGTTCCCGGACAGGGACTAATGAAAAACTGTTTTTT.

The chain links TRBV10-2 to TRBJ2-3; TRBD2 matches at 7 bases. The CDR3 loop spans 15 amino acids. CDR1 is WSHSY, CDR2 SAAADI, per germline. V lost 9 bases and J lost 2; bases outside the gene matches: 11. For the CDR3, the DNA is TGCGCCAGTGGCCCCCAAAGCGGGGACACAGATACGCAGTATTTT. Protein product: CASGPQSGDTDTQYF.

This clonotype was detected many times. The V call is TRBV7-2, the J call TRBJ1-1; TRBD1 might be the D (5 bases). The CDR3 is 13 amino acids. Germline lookup yields CDR1 SGHTA and CDR2 FQGNSA. Between the trimmed V and J ends, which lost 4 bases and 3 bases, there was a span of 9 bases. CDR3 sequence (DNA): TGTGCCAGCAGCTCGAGGGGTGACACTGAAGCTTTCTTT. It translates to CASSSRGDTEAFF.

This clonotype has a handful of counts. V gene TRBV5-6 combines with J gene TRBJ1-1; TRBD1 aligns across 7 bases. Germline CDR1 SGHDT, CDR2 YYEEEE. Unmatched junction bases numbered 12, after V lost 3 bases and J lost 4 bases. This CDR3 has 16 residues. This chain's CDR3 is CASSSDRVILVTEAFF. As DNA, the CDR3 is TGTGCCAGCAGCTCTGACAGGGTTATTTTGGTCACTGAAGCTTTCTTT.